This T cell receptor beta chain was captured by sequencing in a study of glioma-infiltrating T cells. Concerning this clonotype: Its matching antigen is unknown. A junction boundary mismatches the germline segment, possibly from a read error.

The iRepertoire nested amplicon-rescue multiplex PCR amplified TCR alpha and beta CDR3s from RNA. TCRdb used MiXCR to reprocess the multiplex PCR reads, holding one entry per CDR3 protein. The sample includes about 140,000 distinct CDR3 sequences, roughly 43% seen only once; the top ten take roughly 20%. Study observations and caveats: Above-expected tissue-blood divergence occurred in all gliomas, most in low-grade ones. Very few CDR3 sequences were shared between tissue and blood.

The sequence was obtained from a human donor with low-grade glioma or glioblastoma, undergoing nonglioma brain surgery, or in good health (not recorded which). The sample comprised glioma tissue, nonneoplastic brain tissue, or PBMCs (not recorded which).

In DNA, the CDR3 is TGTACCAGTAGTAGCGGGAGCCGTACGGCTGAGCAGTTCTTC. Its protein is CTSSSGSRTAEQFF. This chain uses TRBV19 with TRBJ2-1, with 9 bases lining up with TRBD2. This CDR3 spans 14 amino acids. From germline, CDR1 is LNHDA and CDR2 SQIVND (reference sequence).